This TCR beta chain is drawn from a study of blood T cell repertoires in COVID-19. Some clones are missing from TCRdb's copy, which holds only in-frame ones; the method was immunoSEQ multiplex PCR. The data contain a few hundred thousand clones, approximately 81% of them seen just once; the ten biggest clones take up about 2.7%. This clonotype originated in a woman between 50 and 59 years old who had recovered from COVID-19. Specimen: PBMCs or T cells enriched from blood (not recorded which).

The CDR3 DNA reads TGTGCCTGGAGACGGTTATTAGGACAGGAAGCTTTCTTT. It translates to CAWRRLLGQEAFF. The chain uses TRBV30 and TRBJ1-1; D perhaps matches TRBD1 (6 bases). The CDR3 spans 13 residues. Germline V CDR1 and CDR2: GTSNPN, SVGIG (reference sequence). With 3 bases removed from V and 8 bases from J, the gap between germline ends came to 16 bases.